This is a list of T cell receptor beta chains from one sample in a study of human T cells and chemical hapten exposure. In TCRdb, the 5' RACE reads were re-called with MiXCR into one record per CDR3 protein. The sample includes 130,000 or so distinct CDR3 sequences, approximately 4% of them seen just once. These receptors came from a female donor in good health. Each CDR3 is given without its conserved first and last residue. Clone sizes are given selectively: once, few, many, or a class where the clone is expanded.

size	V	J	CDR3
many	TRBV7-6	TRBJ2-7	ASSAQTERSYEQY
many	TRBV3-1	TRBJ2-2	ASSRATGAITGELF
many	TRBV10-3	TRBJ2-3	AIRVGDGGADTQY
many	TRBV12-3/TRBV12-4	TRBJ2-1	ASSFGSLSGGAPEQF
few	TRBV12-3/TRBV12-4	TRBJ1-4	ASSKQGATNEKLF
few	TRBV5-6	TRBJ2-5	ASTSWDSGIWTQY
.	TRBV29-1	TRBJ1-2	SVEGGYYYGYT
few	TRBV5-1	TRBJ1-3	ASSLTLRDRGNTIY
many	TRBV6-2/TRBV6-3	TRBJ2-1	ASSPGLAGANEQF
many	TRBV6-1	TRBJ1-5	ASSRIIVGQGGGPQH
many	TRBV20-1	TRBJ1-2	SARDEVSGYT
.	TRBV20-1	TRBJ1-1	SAEGTGVYLNPEAF
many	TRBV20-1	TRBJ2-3	SAREEPGADTQY
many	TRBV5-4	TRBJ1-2	ASSLGTGGGYGYT
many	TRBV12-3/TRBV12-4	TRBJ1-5	ASSIGLGANQPQH
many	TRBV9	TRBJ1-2	ASSPGHGVVPNYGYT
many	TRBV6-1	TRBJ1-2	ASSEAGPGQGRFVT
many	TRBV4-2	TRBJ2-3	ASSQNRGCTQY
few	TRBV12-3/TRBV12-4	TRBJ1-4	ASSWTGGDEKLF
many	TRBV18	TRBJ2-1	ASSPGTSGYDEQF
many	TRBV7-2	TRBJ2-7	ASSPAQVGSYEQY
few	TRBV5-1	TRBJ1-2	ASSLKMDRGIYGYT
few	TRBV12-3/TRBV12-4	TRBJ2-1	ASRPGTSGVGEQF
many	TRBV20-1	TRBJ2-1	SARTGGTDGEQF
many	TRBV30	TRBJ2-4	AWTKDLTKNIQY
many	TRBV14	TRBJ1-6	ASSQGVSRSPLH
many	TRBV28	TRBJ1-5	ASSTNQPQH
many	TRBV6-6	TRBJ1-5	ASRGNQPQH
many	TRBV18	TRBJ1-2	ASSPPQVEPGYT
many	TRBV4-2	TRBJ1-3	ASSQDIGLEGNTIY
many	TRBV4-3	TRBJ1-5	ASSLTTGFDQPQH
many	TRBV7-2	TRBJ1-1	ASSSNSGGTEAF
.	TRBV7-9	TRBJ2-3	ASSSYKTS
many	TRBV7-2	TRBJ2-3	ASSLELAGGQNTQY
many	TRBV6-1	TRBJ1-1	ASSEGLKSTEAF
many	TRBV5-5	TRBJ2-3	ASSLGLLGGTDTQY
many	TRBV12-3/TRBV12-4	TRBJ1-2	ASSFRDRGANGYT
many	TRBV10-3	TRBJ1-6	AISDPYSPLH
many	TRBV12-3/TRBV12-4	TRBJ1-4	ASSLQGEKLF
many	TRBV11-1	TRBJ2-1	ASSRGGYNEQF
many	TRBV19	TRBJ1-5	ASSINQINQPQH
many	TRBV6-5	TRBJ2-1	ASSWSLNNEQF
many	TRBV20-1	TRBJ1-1	SARDRRDRGLFREGTEAF
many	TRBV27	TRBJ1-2	ASRDRGPYGYT
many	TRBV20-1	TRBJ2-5	SARPLAAQETQY
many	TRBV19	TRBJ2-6	ASSINGANVLT
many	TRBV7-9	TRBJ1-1	ASSFQDTEAF
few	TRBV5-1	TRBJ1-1	ASSLDGGNTEAF
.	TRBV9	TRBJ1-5	ASSPAGAGGSQH
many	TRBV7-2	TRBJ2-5	ASSLSVQETQY
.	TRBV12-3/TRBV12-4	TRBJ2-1	ASSEMRRADNEQF
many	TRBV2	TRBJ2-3	ASMSWTTDSTDTQY
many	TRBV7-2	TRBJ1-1	ASSLDREVTEAF